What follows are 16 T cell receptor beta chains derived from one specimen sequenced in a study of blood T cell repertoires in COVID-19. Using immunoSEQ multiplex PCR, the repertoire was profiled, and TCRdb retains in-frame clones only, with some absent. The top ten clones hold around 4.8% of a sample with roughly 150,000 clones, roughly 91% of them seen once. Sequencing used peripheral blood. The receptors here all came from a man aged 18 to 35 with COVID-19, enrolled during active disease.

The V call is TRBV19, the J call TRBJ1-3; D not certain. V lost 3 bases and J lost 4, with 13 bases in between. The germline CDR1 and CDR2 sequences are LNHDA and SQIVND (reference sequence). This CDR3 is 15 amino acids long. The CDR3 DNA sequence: TGTGCCAGTAGTATCCAGTGGGCAGGAGGAAACACCATATATTTT. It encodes CASSIQWAGGNTIYF.

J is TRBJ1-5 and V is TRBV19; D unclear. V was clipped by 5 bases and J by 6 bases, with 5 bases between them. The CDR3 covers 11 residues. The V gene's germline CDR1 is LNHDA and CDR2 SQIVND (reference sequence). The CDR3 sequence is CASSGGQPQHF. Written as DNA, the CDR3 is TGTGCCAGTAGTGGAGGTCAGCCCCAGCATTTT. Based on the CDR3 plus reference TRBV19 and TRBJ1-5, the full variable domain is DGGITQSPKYLFRKEGQNVTLSCEQNLNHDAMYWYRQDPGQGLRLIYYSQIVNDFQKGDIAEGYSVSREKKESFPLTVTSAQKNPTAFYLCASSGGQPQHFGDGTRLSIL.

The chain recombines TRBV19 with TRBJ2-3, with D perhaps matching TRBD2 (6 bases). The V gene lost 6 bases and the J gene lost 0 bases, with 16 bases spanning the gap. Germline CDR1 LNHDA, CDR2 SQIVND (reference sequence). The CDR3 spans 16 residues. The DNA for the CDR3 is TGTGCCAGTAGACAATTCGCCAGCGGGAGCACAGATACGCAGTATTTT. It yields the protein CASRQFASGSTDTQYF.

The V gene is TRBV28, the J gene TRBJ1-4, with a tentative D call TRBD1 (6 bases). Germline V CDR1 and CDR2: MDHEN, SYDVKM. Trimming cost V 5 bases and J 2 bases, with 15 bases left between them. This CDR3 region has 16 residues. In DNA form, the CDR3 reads TGTGCCAGCAGTAATACAGGGAGATCGACTAATGAAAAACTGTTTTTT. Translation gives CASSNTGRSTNEKLFF.

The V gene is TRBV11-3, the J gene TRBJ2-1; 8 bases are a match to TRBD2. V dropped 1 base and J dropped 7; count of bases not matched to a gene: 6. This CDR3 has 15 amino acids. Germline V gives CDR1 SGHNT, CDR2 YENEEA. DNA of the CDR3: TGTGCCAGCAGCTTAGGAGCGGGAGTGGGGAATGAGCAGTTCTTC. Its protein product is CASSLGAGVGNEQFF.

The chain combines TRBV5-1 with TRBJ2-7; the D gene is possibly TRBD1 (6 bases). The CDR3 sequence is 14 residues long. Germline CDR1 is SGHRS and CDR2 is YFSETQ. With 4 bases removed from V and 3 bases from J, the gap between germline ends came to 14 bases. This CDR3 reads CASSTGQSDYEQYF. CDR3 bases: TGCGCCAGCAGCACTGGACAGTCAGACTACGAGCAGTACTTC.

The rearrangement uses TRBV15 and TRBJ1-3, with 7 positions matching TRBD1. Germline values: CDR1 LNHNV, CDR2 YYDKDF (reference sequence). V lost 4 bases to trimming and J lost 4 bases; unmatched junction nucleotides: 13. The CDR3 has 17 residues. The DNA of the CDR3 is TGTGCCACCAGCATGCACAGGGGAGCGTCAAGAGGAAACACCATATATTTT. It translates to CATSMHRGASRGNTIYF.

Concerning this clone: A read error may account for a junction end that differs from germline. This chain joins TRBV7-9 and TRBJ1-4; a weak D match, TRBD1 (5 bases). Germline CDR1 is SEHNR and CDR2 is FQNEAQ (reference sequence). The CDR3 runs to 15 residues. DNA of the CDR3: TGTGCCAGCAGCTTAGAGCGCAGGGCCAGTGAAAAACTGCTTTTT. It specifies CASSLERRASEKLLF.

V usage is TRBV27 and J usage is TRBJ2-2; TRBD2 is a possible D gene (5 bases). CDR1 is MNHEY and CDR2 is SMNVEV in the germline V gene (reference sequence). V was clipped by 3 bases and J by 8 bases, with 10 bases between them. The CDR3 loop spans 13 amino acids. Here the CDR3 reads CASSLVGVGELFF. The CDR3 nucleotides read TGTGCCAGCAGTTTGGTGGGAGTTGGGGAGCTGTTTTTT.

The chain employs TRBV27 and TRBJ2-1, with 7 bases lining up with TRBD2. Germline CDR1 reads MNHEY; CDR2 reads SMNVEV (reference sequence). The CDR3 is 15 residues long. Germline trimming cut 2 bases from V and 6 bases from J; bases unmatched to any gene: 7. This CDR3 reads CASSLGGRALNEQFF. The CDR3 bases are TGTGCCAGCAGTTTAGGAGGGAGGGCCCTCAATGAGCAGTTCTTC.

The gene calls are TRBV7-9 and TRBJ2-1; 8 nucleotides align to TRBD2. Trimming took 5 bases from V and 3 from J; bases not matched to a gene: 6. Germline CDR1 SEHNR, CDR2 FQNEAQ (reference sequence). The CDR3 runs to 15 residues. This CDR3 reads CASSRSGSDYNEQFF. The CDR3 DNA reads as TGTGCCAGCAGCCGGAGCGGGAGTGACTACAATGAGCAGTTCTTC.

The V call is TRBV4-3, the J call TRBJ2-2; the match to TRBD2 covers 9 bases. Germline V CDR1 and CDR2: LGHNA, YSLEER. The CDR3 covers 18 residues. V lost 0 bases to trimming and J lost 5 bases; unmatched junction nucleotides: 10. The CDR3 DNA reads TGCGCCAGCAGCCAAGATGAGGGGGTAGCGGGAGCGACCGGGGAGCTGTTTTTT. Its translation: CASSQDEGVAGATGELFF.

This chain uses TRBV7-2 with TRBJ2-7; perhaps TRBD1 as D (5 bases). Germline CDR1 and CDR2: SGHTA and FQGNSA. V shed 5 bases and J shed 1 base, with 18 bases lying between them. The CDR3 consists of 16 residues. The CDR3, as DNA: TGTGCCAGCAGCCTACTCAGGGAACGGCCTTCCTACGAGCAGTACTTC. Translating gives CASSLLRERPSYEQYF.

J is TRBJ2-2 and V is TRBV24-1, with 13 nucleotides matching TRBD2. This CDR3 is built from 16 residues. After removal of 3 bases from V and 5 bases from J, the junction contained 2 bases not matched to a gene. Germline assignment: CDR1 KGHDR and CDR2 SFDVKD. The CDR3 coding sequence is TGTGCCACCAGTGATGGACTAGCGGGAGTTACCGGGGAGCTGTTTTTT. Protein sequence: CATSDGLAGVTGELFF.

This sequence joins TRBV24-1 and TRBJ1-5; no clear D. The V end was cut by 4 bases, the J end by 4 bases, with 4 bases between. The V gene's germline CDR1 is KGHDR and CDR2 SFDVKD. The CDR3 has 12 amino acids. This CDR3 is CATSDMNQPQHF. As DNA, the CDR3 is TGTGCCACCAGTGACATGAATCAGCCCCAGCATTTT.

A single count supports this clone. DNA of the CDR3: TGTGCCAGCAGCTTGTTACCTAGCGACAGTGGATGGTACGAGCAGTACTTC. Translating gives CASSLLPSDSGWYEQYF. This rearrangement joins TRBV7-2 to TRBJ2-7; D might be TRBD2 (6 bases). The germline V and J ends were trimmed by 3 bases and 4 bases, with 22 bases remaining between them. This CDR3 has 17 amino acids. Germline values: CDR1 SGHTA, CDR2 FQGNSA.